The rows below give T cell receptor beta chains drawn from one sample of a study of blood T cell repertoires in COVID-19. Sequencing was performed with immunoSEQ multiplex PCR; in TCRdb, only in-frame clones are kept and a portion is missing. Of some 170,000 clones detected, 70% to 85% appear once; the ten largest clones hold around 15%. Source material: PBMCs or T cells enriched from blood (not recorded which). The receptors stem from a woman aged 50 to 60 who had recovered from COVID-19. CDR3s include the opening cysteine and the closing phenylalanine or tryptophan. Fields, in order: clone size, V gene, D gene, J gene, CDR3 DNA, CDR3 protein. The D gene is left open where the match is weak. A row's size may be missing; if present it is once, few, many or a size class.

clone_size: .; v_call: TRBV29-1; d_call: .; j_call: TRBJ1-1; cdr3_nt: TGCAGCGTTGATTTTCTTGGGAGTACTTTCTTT; cdr3_aa: CSVDFLGSTFF
clone_size: .; v_call: TRBV6-5; d_call: .; j_call: TRBJ2-2; cdr3_nt: TGTGCCAGCAGTTACTCGTTTACATCCACCGGGGAGCTGTTTTTT; cdr3_aa: CASSYSFTSTGELFF
clone_size: .; v_call: TRBV23-1; d_call: .; j_call: TRBJ1-3; cdr3_nt: TGCGCCAGCAGTCAAACGGCCAGTCTACAGGGTATAAAGTCCGGAAACACCATATATTTT; cdr3_aa: CASSQTASLQGIKSGNTIYF
clone_size: .; v_call: TRBV6-5; d_call: .; j_call: TRBJ1-4; cdr3_nt: TGTGCCAGCTATCAAGGGGGAACTAATGAAAAACTGTTTTTT; cdr3_aa: CASYQGGTNEKLFF
clone_size: .; v_call: TRBV11-1; d_call: .; j_call: TRBJ2-7; cdr3_nt: TGTGCCAGCAGCTTAGGTAGAAACTCCTACGAGCAGTACTTC; cdr3_aa: CASSLGRNSYEQYF
clone_size: .; v_call: TRBV11-2; d_call: TRBD2; j_call: TRBJ2-2; cdr3_nt: TGTGCCAGCAGCTGGGGACTAGCGGATTCAGAGCTGTTTTTT; cdr3_aa: CASSWGLADSELFF
clone_size: .; v_call: TRBV7-2; d_call: .; j_call: TRBJ2-3; cdr3_nt: TGTGCCAGCAGCTTAGAGCTAGCGAGCACAGATACGCAGTATTTT; cdr3_aa: CASSLELASTDTQYF
clone_size: .; v_call: TRBV10-3; d_call: TRBD1; j_call: TRBJ2-7; cdr3_nt: TGTGCCATCAGTGAAGGGACAGCGTGCCAATTC; cdr3_aa: CAISEGTACQF
clone_size: .; v_call: TRBV10-3; d_call: TRBD1; j_call: TRBJ2-7; cdr3_nt: TGTGCCATCAGTGAGTCGACAGGGGTCGGCGAGCAGTACTTC; cdr3_aa: CAISESTGVGEQYF
clone_size: .; v_call: TRBV27; d_call: .; j_call: TRBJ2-7; cdr3_nt: TGTGCCAGCAGTTTAATGGTGACCCGACGGGCCTACGAGCAGTACTTC; cdr3_aa: CASSLMVTRRAYEQYF
clone_size: .; v_call: TRBV19; d_call: .; j_call: TRBJ2-7; cdr3_nt: TGTGCCAGTAGGTCGACAGGTGGGAGCTCCTACGAGCAGTACTTC; cdr3_aa: CASRSTGGSSYEQYF
clone_size: .; v_call: TRBV28; d_call: .; j_call: TRBJ1-1; cdr3_nt: TGTGCCAGCAGTTTAGGAGGGGCAGGAGGCACTGAAGCTTTCTTT; cdr3_aa: CASSLGGAGGTEAFF
clone_size: .; v_call: TRBV4-1; d_call: TRBD2; j_call: TRBJ2-2; cdr3_nt: TGCGCCAGCAGCCACCCACTAGCGGGAGGCACCGGGGAGCTGTTTTTT; cdr3_aa: CASSHPLAGGTGELFF
clone_size: once; v_call: TRBV11-2; d_call: TRBD1; j_call: TRBJ1-5; cdr3_nt: TGTGCCAGCAGCTTTAGACAGGGGCGAACACTTAGCAATCAGCCCCAGCATTTT; cdr3_aa: CASSFRQGRTLSNQPQHF
clone_size: .; v_call: TRBV29-1; d_call: .; j_call: TRBJ2-7; cdr3_nt: TGCAGCGTTACAGGGGAGGACTTACACGAGCAGTACTTC; cdr3_aa: CSVTGEDLHEQYF
clone_size: .; v_call: TRBV7-3; d_call: TRBD1; j_call: TRBJ2-2; cdr3_nt: TGTGCCAGCAGCCCACAGGGGCCCGGGGAGCTGTTTTTT; cdr3_aa: CASSPQGPGELFF
clone_size: .; v_call: TRBV3-1/TRBV3-2; d_call: .; j_call: TRBJ1-2; cdr3_nt: TGTGCCAGCAGCCAACAGGGAAACTATGGCTACACCTTC; cdr3_aa: CASSQQGNYGYTF
clone_size: .; v_call: TRBV7-2; d_call: .; j_call: TRBJ1-4; cdr3_nt: TGTGCCAGCAGCTTAGGAGGGTACGGTGGGGAACTGTTTTTT; cdr3_aa: CASSLGGYGGELFF
clone_size: .; v_call: TRBV29-1; d_call: .; j_call: TRBJ2-5; cdr3_nt: TGCAGCGTGTCTGTCGGTATACGGGAGACCCAGTACTTC; cdr3_aa: CSVSVGIRETQYF
clone_size: .; v_call: TRBV5-6; d_call: TRBD1; j_call: TRBJ2-5; cdr3_nt: TGTGCCAGCAGCCTATGGGACAGACAAATGGAGACCCAGTACTTC; cdr3_aa: CASSLWDRQMETQYF
clone_size: once; v_call: TRBV27; d_call: TRBD2; j_call: TRBJ2-7; cdr3_nt: TGTGCCAGCAGTAGAATGGGACTAGCGGGACGGTACGAGCAGTACTTC; cdr3_aa: CASSRMGLAGRYEQYF
clone_size: .; v_call: TRBV5-4; d_call: TRBD2; j_call: TRBJ2-1; cdr3_nt: TGTGCCAGCATGGATCGAGCGGGATTATACAATGAGCAGTTCTTC; cdr3_aa: CASMDRAGLYNEQFF
clone_size: .; v_call: TRBV28; d_call: TRBD1; j_call: TRBJ2-5; cdr3_nt: TGTGCCAGCAGTTTACCGACAGGGGTCGAGACCCAGTACTTC; cdr3_aa: CASSLPTGVETQYF
clone_size: .; v_call: TRBV10-3; d_call: TRBD2; j_call: TRBJ2-3; cdr3_nt: TGTGCCATCAGTGACGGGACTAACACAGATACGCAGTATTTT; cdr3_aa: CAISDGTNTDTQYF
clone_size: .; v_call: TRBV7-9; d_call: .; j_call: TRBJ1-1; cdr3_nt: TGTGCCAGCAGCTGGCCGGCGGGGGGCCTGGGAACTGAAGCTTTCTTT; cdr3_aa: CASSWPAGGLGTEAFF
clone_size: .; v_call: TRBV28; d_call: TRBD1; j_call: TRBJ1-2; cdr3_nt: TGTGCCGGCCGGGACAGGAACTATGGCTACACCTTC; cdr3_aa: CAGRDRNYGYTF
clone_size: once; v_call: TRBV5-1; d_call: TRBD2; j_call: TRBJ2-3; cdr3_nt: TGCGCCAGCAACATCGGTGGGCTAGCGGGAGATACGCAGTATTTT; cdr3_aa: CASNIGGLAGDTQYF
clone_size: .; v_call: TRBV7-9; d_call: TRBD1; j_call: TRBJ2-5; cdr3_nt: TGTGCCAGCAGCGAAACAGGGGGCCGAGGAGAGACCCAGTACTTC; cdr3_aa: CASSETGGRGETQYF
clone_size: once; v_call: TRBV30; d_call: TRBD2; j_call: TRBJ2-5; cdr3_nt: TGTGCCTGGAGTGTACGGACTAGCGGGAGGGCCAGAGAGACCCAGTACTTC; cdr3_aa: CAWSVRTSGRARETQYF
clone_size: .; v_call: TRBV29-1; d_call: .; j_call: TRBJ1-2; cdr3_nt: TGCAGCGTTGAAGAGGGGGAGGGGTATGGCTACACCTTC; cdr3_aa: CSVEEGEGYGYTF
clone_size: .; v_call: TRBV28; d_call: TRBD2; j_call: TRBJ2-3; cdr3_nt: TGTGCCAGCCGTCGGAGACTAGCGGGAGATGGGTCCACAGATACGCAGTATTTT; cdr3_aa: CASRRRLAGDGSTDTQYF
clone_size: .; v_call: TRBV7-9; d_call: .; j_call: TRBJ2-7; cdr3_nt: TGTGCCAGCAGCCGCCCGACAGGAAGGGGTAGGTCCTACGAGCAGTACTTC; cdr3_aa: CASSRPTGRGRSYEQYF
clone_size: few; v_call: TRBV19; d_call: .; j_call: TRBJ2-7; cdr3_nt: TGTGCCAGTAGTATTTCGCCCCCGTTTAGTTCCTACGAGCAGTACTTC; cdr3_aa: CASSISPPFSSYEQYF
clone_size: few; v_call: TRBV25-1; d_call: .; j_call: TRBJ1-1; cdr3_nt: TGTGCCAGCAGTGAATTTGGGAGGGAGGGTGAAGCTTTCTTT; cdr3_aa: CASSEFGREGEAFF
clone_size: .; v_call: TRBV3-1/TRBV3-2; d_call: .; j_call: TRBJ2-4; cdr3_nt: TGTGCCAGCAGCCAAGGGGTAACCGGAGGGGGCGTTAGGGACATTCAGTACTTC; cdr3_aa: CASSQGVTGGGVRDIQYF